One and the same sample provided the 20 T cell receptor beta chains below, sequenced in a study of shared clonotypes between healthy human individuals. Data came from immunoSEQ multiplex PCR; TCRdb stores just in-frame clones and leaves some out. The sample shows more than 1.2 million clones, 98% to 99% of them seen only once. The sequenced sample consisted of naive CD4+ T cells sorted from blood. Subset denoted: CD45RA+ positively selected. The origin of the receptors is a man aged 25-45 years in good health.

The chain is built from TRBV25-1 and TRBJ2-7, with D hard to call. From germline, CDR1 is MGHDK and CDR2 SYGVNS. Trimming took 4 bases from V and 5 from J, leaving 15 bases between them. This CDR3 is built from 14 residues. The CDR3 loop reads CASSGLVVGDEQYF. CDR3 in DNA: TGTGCCAGCAGTGGTCTGGTAGTGGGTGACGAGCAGTACTTC.

The gene calls are TRBV6-5 and TRBJ1-2; weak D call: TRBD1 (5 bases). Germline V lookup: CDR1 MNHEY, CDR2 SVGAGI. V shed 2 bases and J shed 5 bases, with 15 bases lying between them. The CDR3 contains 15 residues. This chain's CDR3 is CASSYKIGVRYGYTF. CDR3 nucleotide sequence: TGTGCCAGCAGTTACAAAATAGGGGTTAGATATGGCTACACCTTC.

On this clone itself: Other DNA sequences from this sample encode an identical CDR3 as well. The chain is built from TRBV6-5 and TRBJ2-7, with a weak D call TRBD1 (5 bases). The V end was cut by 6 bases, the J end by 1 base, with 7 bases between. The CDR3 is 12 amino acids. CDR1 and CDR2 (germline): MNHEY, SVGAGI. Here the CDR3 DNA reads TGTGCCAGCAGCCAGGGTTCCTACGAGCAGTACTTC. This translates into CASSQGSYEQYF.

The chain couples TRBV5-4 to TRBJ2-5; no clear D. With 4 bases removed from V and 7 bases from J, the gap between germline ends came to 14 bases. Per the germline V gene, CDR1 is SGHNT and CDR2 is YYREEE (reference sequence). The CDR3 runs to 13 residues. The CDR3 DNA reads TGTGCCAGCAGCCCTCTGGCGGTCGGGACCCAGTACTTC. Its protein product is CASSPLAVGTQYF. The full variable domain, with the rest looked up from reference TRBV5-4 and TRBJ2-5, is ETGVTQSPTHLIKTRGQQVTLRCSSQSGHNTVSWYQQALGQGPQFIFQYYREEENGRGNFPPRFSGLQFPNYSSELNVNALELDDSALYLCASSPLAVGTQYFGPGTRLLVL.

This chain links TRBV5-1 with TRBJ2-1; D unclear. In germline, CDR1 is SGHRS, CDR2 YFSETQ. The CDR3 runs 13 residues. The ends were cut back, 0 bases at V and 13 bases at J, with 14 bases in the middle. Written as DNA, the CDR3 is TGCGCCAGCAGCTTGGACCGTACGATTCGCCAGTTCTTC. It is translated as CASSLDRTIRQFF.

Note on this clone: Different DNA sequences within this sample yield the same CDR3. This chain joins TRBV18 and TRBJ2-7, with 8 bases matching TRBD1. This CDR3 has 14 amino acids. Trimming at V came to 3 bases and at J to 2 bases, leaving 3 bases not matched to a gene. CDR1 KGHSH and CDR2 LQKENI come from the germline V gene. The CDR3 bases are TGTGCCAGCTCACCGCAGGGACAGGCCTACGAGCAGTACTTC. Translated: CASSPQGQAYEQYF.

The J gene is TRBJ1-4, the V gene TRBV28; D unclear. Per germline, CDR1 MDHEN and CDR2 SYDVKM. The CDR3 has 11 residues. Trimming took off 5 bases at V and 5 bases at J, with 3 bases between the two ends. CDR3 sequence reads: CASSNNEKLFF. The CDR3 DNA reads as TGTGCCAGCAGTAACAATGAAAAACTGTTTTTT.

This chain joins TRBV9 and TRBJ1-2; 12 bases are shared with TRBD1. V trimming: 3 bases; J trimming: 8 bases; junction bases outside the gene matches: 5. In germline, CDR1 is SGDLS, CDR2 YYNGEE. There are 14 residues in the CDR3. CDR3 in DNA: TGTGCCAGCAGCGCGGGACAGGGGGCGAGAGGCTACACCTTC. As protein: CASSAGQGARGYTF.

This clone was counted once. This chain joins TRBV19 and TRBJ2-2, with 8 bases identical to TRBD2. Germline lookup yields CDR1 LNHDA and CDR2 SQIVND (reference sequence). The V gene end was trimmed by 5 bases and the J gene end by 4 bases; junction bases not matched to a gene: 9. This CDR3 is 16 amino acids long. CDR3 region: CASSPRLARPTGELFF. The DNA of the CDR3 is TGTGCCAGTAGTCCAAGACTAGCGAGGCCCACCGGGGAGCTGTTTTTT.

In this sample, this clone turned up a few times. Other DNA sequences in this specimen translate into the identical CDR3. The chain couples TRBV9 to TRBJ2-2; D gene unclear. The CDR3 is 12 amino acids. V lost 0 bases and J 7 bases, leaving 4 bases between the germline ends. Germline loops: CDR1 SGDLS, CDR2 YYNGEE. The CDR3 sequence: CASSVGVGELFF. Written as DNA, the CDR3 is TGTGCCAGCAGCGTAGGGGTCGGGGAGCTGTTTTTT.

This rearrangement joins TRBV5-1 to TRBJ2-5; 7 nucleotides line up with TRBD2. V was clipped by 9 bases and J by 5 bases; unmatched bases: 10. The CDR3 extends over 13 amino acids. CDR1 and CDR2 (germline): SGHRS, YFSETQ. CDR3 in amino acids: CATSGQGGETQYF. CDR3 DNA: TGCGCCACCTCGGGCCAGGGAGGGGAGACCCAGTACTTC.

This chain joins TRBV15 and TRBJ2-3; TRBD2 aligns across 7 bases. CDR1 LNHNV and CDR2 YYDKDF come from the germline V gene (reference sequence). V dropped 4 bases and J dropped 4; count of bases not matched to a gene: 14. This CDR3 is built from 17 residues. DNA for the CDR3: TGTGCCACCAGCACCCCGGGACCCCGAAGCGGGGCAGATACGCAGTATTTT. Translated: CATSTPGPRSGADTQYF.

This sequence joins TRBV6-5 and TRBJ1-2, with 8 bases matching TRBD1. With V trimmed by 7 bases and J by 9 bases, 10 bases remained unmatched. This CDR3 has 13 amino acids. CDR1 and CDR2 (germline): MNHEY, SVGAGI. DNA for the CDR3: TGTGCCAGCACCGATGCGGACAGGGTGAGCTACACCTTC. Translating gives CASTDADRVSYTF.

CDR3 DNA: TGTGCCAGCAGCGCGCGGGAGCCCTACGAGCAGTACTTC. As protein: CASSAREPYEQYF. This chain uses TRBV7-2 with TRBJ2-7; the match to TRBD2 covers 7 bases. V lost 5 bases, J lost 2 bases, and 3 bases stayed unmatched. CDR3 length equals 13 residues. Germline V CDR1 and CDR2: SGHTA, FQGNSA.

CDR3 nucleotide sequence: TGTGCCAGCAGCCCCATTGGTATGGGCAGGGGGACGAACACCGGGGAGCTGTTTTTT. As protein: CASSPIGMGRGTNTGELFF. This chain connects TRBV9 to TRBJ2-2; 7 nucleotides line up with TRBD1. The CDR3 has 19 residues. Germline V lookup: CDR1 SGDLS, CDR2 YYNGEE. Trimming cost V 4 bases and J 0 bases; bases outside gene matches: 15.

V gene TRBV11-2 combines with J gene TRBJ2-7; D gene ambiguous. CDR1 is SGHAT and CDR2 is FQNNGV in the germline V gene. The CDR3 runs 14 residues. Trimming removed 2 bases at V and 4 bases at J, with 12 bases between. The CDR3 DNA reads as TGTGCCAGCAGCTTACGAGAATTCGGGTACGAGCAGTACTTC. Encoded protein: CASSLREFGYEQYF.

This chain joins TRBV25-1 and TRBJ2-5; 9 bases are a match to TRBD2. From germline, CDR1 is MGHDK and CDR2 SYGVNS. CDR3 length equals 17 residues. Trimming cost V 2 bases and J 2 bases; bases outside gene matches: 9. The CDR3 protein is CASSERRGGGSQETQYF. CDR3 bases: TGTGCCAGCAGTGAACGGCGGGGGGGCGGTTCGCAAGAGACCCAGTACTTC.

V usage is TRBV28 and J usage is TRBJ2-7; 12 nucleotides line up with TRBD2. CDR1 and CDR2 from the germline V gene are MDHEN and SYDVKM. The junction had 5 bases not matched to a gene; V was cut back by 6 bases and J by 2 bases. This CDR3 comprises 15 residues. CDR3 sequence (DNA): TGTGCCAGCAGGGTAGGACTAGCGGGACCCTACGAGCAGTACTTC. This gives the protein CASRVGLAGPYEQYF.

The J gene is TRBJ2-7, the V gene TRBV2, with TRBD1 as a possible D gene (5 bases). The CDR3 consists of 14 residues. Trimming took off 6 bases at V and 6 bases at J, with 18 bases between the two ends. Germline CDR1 SNHLY, CDR2 FYNNEI. Written as DNA, the CDR3 is TGTGCCAGCAGAATTCTATGGACAATTTCCGAGCAGTACTTC. As protein: CASRILWTISEQYF.

This rearrangement joins TRBV6-6 to TRBJ1-4; TRBD1 is a possible D gene (5 bases). Germline assignment: CDR1 MNHNY and CDR2 SVGAGI (reference sequence). Trimming pared 4 bases from V and 5 bases from J, leaving 11 bases between. The CDR3 spans 14 residues. CDR3 protein: CASSSTARNEKLFF. The CDR3 region has the DNA TGTGCCAGCAGTTCGACAGCCAGGAATGAAAAACTGTTTTTT.